This record covers a single T cell receptor (beta chain). The data were taken from a study of blood T cell repertoires in COVID-19. Looking at the study overall: Samples representing acute and convalescent COVID-19 were sourced from the United States, Italy and Spain. Nucleic acid was either cDNA or gDNA, and it came from T cells, B-cell-depleted T cells, or PBMCs.

V dropped 3 bases and J dropped 1; count of bases not matched to a gene: 3. Germline V gene data show CDR1 as SGHTA and CDR2 as FQGNSA. This CDR3 contains 16 residues. Assay used: immunoSEQ multiplex PCR; TCRdb lists only in-frame clones, some missing. Here the sample spans about 170,000 clones, around 82% being singletons. Sequencing input: peripheral blood. V and J are TRBV7-2 and TRBJ2-7; TRBD2 matches 13 bases. The sequence was collected from a woman aged 40 to 49 with COVID-19, enrolled during active disease. In DNA form, the CDR3 reads TGTGCCAGCAGCTTCGGACTAGCGGGGGTTTCCTACGAGCAGTACTTC. This codes for CASSFGLAGVSYEQYF.